This record concerns one TCR beta chain sequence. The antigen is not known. The entry originates in a study of beta chain features in type 1 diabetes. As for the study in general: Patient and healthy donor groups were alike in age, gender and cell yields. Study results and limitations: All four CD4+ subsets of Type 1 diabetes patients contained TCRB CDR3s that were moderately but significantly shorter.

TCRB transcripts that were expressed got sequenced, as all of the isolated RNA had been reverse transcribed. Generated by immunoSEQ multiplex PCR, the TCRdb table keeps only in-frame clones and is missing some. The sample lists roughly 610,000 clones; roughly 16% were seen once. The purity of all sorted populations exceeded 95%. V was clipped by 0 bases and J by 2 bases, with 11 bases between them. CDR1 is SGHRS, CDR2 YFSETQ, per germline. The CDR3 covers 15 residues. The sequencing sample was made of naive CD4+ T cells from blood. The V and J genes are TRBV5-1 and TRBJ1-1, with D uncertain. This TCR came from a man between 18 and 29 years old in good health. The CDR3 DNA reads as TGCGCCAGCAGCTTGGTGGTGACATCAAACACTGAAGCTTTCTTT. Translated, it gives CASSLVVTSNTEAFF.